This T cell receptor beta chain stems from a study of radiotherapy plus CTLA-4 blockade in lung cancer (dated by TCRdb to the late 2010s). Some background on the complete study: Among the enrolled patients, under 20% had an objective response, and approximately 33% reached disease control. Findings and caveats that apply to the study as a whole: After treatment with radiotherapy and ipilimumab, TCR clones that originated in tumors expanded in peripheral blood. Early dynamic changes in blood T cell clones, together with increased serum interferon-beta after radiation, were reported as the strongest predictors of response.

The CDR3, cysteine through phenylalanine, is 16 amino acids long. The sequence is cut down to CDR3 DNA, 48 bases in frame from base 1. V is cut back by 0 bases and J by 4 bases, with 8 bases in the junction unmatched. As encoded in the germline V gene, CDR1 is SGHDN while CDR2 is FVKESK. A note on this clone: Its antigen target is currently unknown. No clone much larger than this one lies a single base away; base qualities are absent.

Libraries were prepared through the immunoSEQ multiplex PCR assay. The immuneACCESS repertoire file appears here via TCRdb, limited to in-frame rearrangements. These files lack a portion of the clones; in checked studies, under half of the deficit traces to unresolved V genes, and the cause of the others is not known. The table for this sample lists over 60,000 clones; around nine tenths of them were counted only once. The ten largest clones add up to around 0.87% of the sample. Focal radiation therapy combined with CTLA-4 blockade (ipilimumab) was tested in patients with chemo-refractory metastatic non-small-cell lung cancer.

The origin of this receptor is a human donor with non-small cell lung cancer who had stable disease on radiotherapy plus ipilimumab. The chain is assembled from TRBV14 and TRBJ2-5; TRBD1 agrees with 7 junctional bases. This specimen was peripheral blood, taken from a patient treated with radiotherapy plus ipilimumab. The nucleotide sequence is TGTGCCAGCAGCCAAGATACGACAGGGCTTCTAGAGACCCAGTACTTC. Translation gives CASSQDTTGLLETQYF.